This T cell receptor (beta chain) is from a study of blood T cell repertoires in COVID-19. Authors' data handling: Quantification of nucleated cells was approximated via reference gene primer amplification. The protocol was immunoSEQ multiplex PCR, while the TCRdb copy is restricted to in-frame clones and leaves out a portion. From that table come the V and J calls and clone size; the DNA was used to work out D and trimming. The data show under 250,000 clones, 80% to 90% seen once. This CDR3 is built from 12 residues. The V and J ends lost 7 bases and 5 bases respectively, with 9 bases between them. Germline V gives CDR1 MDHEN, CDR2 SYDVKM.

Sequenced material: peripheral blood. The J gene is TRBJ2-1, the V gene TRBV28; D gene uncertain. This receptor was obtained from a man aged 50-59 years with active or convalescent COVID-19. The CDR3 coding sequence is TGTGCCAGCACCCAGAGGAACAATGAGCAGTTCTTC. As protein: CASTQRNNEQFF. Drawing the rest from reference TRBV28 and TRBJ2-1, the complete variable domain is DVKVTQSSRYLVKRTGEKVFLECVQDMDHENMFWYRQDPGLGLRLIYFSYDVKMKEKGDIPEGYSVSREKKERFSLILESASTNQTSMYLCASTQRNNEQFFGPGTRLTVL.